What follows is one TCR beta chain and its context. The antigen it binds to is not known. It has no much larger one-base neighbor in the sample; base qualities were not kept. One collaborating source in Seattle enrolled patients during active infection and followed them longitudinally through the course of disease. Whole blood was collected in K2EDTA tubes by collaborating institutions according to the institutions' own protocols. For TCRbeta analysis, collaborators shipped samples as frozen whole blood, isolated PBMCs, or DNA extracted from either of those sample types. The immunoSEQ Assay, a bias-controlled multiplex PCR, was used to amplify TCRbeta CDR3 regions from genomic DNA. On the study's bioinformatics: The number of nucleated cells in each sample was estimated by amplification of reference gene primers within the assay. To quantify the absolute abundance of each unique TCRbeta CDR3 rearrangement, sequence reads were collapsed and filtered. For each sample, productive Simpson clonality was calculated by taking the square root of Simpson's diversity index across productive rearrangements. TCRdb limited this immuneACCESS table to in-frame rearrangements with V and J called. A share of clones is missing; checked studies link under half to unresolved V genes, and the rest is unexplained. That table supplies the V and J calls and clone size; D and trimming were determined from the DNA. The sample table lists approximately 210,000 clones, about four fifths of them with a count of one. Roughly 7.6% of the sample rests with the top ten.

This entry is derived from a study of blood T cell repertoires in COVID-19 (dated by TCRdb to between 2020 and 2021). Regarding the complete study: Samples covering the acute and convalescent phases of COVID-19 were provided by collaborators in the United States, Italy and Spain. The prospective study material was composed of cDNA or gDNA derived from T cells, B-cell-depleted T cells, or PBMCs. The dataset comprised deeply sampled blood TCRbeta repertoires from subjects exposed to, actively infected with, or recovered from COVID-19. The repertoires were released in a freely available public database intended as a resource for research on the immune response to SARS-CoV-2. The samples were drawn from two sources: the first 160 participants of the ongoing ImmuneRACE study, and over 950 subjects contributed by 6 global collaborators. Sample metadata almost always included a de-identified subject ID, COVID-19 status, age in years and sex. Where HLA class I and class II types were available, the types were taken from metadata supplied by the sample provider, not from assay-based typing. General conclusions and limits of the study: How much clinical and demographic metadata was included differed by source and by participant, and the metadata was provided uncurated.

Its CDR3 holds 16 amino acids, cysteine through phenylalanine. Just CDR3 DNA is preserved here, 48 bases in frame from base 1. The germline V gene yields MDHEN for CDR1 and SYDVKM for CDR2. The trim is 6 bases for V and 7 bases for J, with a gap of 24 bases between the germline ends. This chain is built from TRBV28 and TRBJ1-1, and perhaps TRBD1 as D gene, on 6 matching bases. The sequenced material came from peripheral blood. This TCR came from an elderly woman with COVID-19, enrolled during active disease. CDR3 sequence: CASSIRQGSGTNEAFF. The DNA is as follows: TGTGCCAGCAGCATAAGACAAGGTTCCGGGACAAATGAAGCTTTCTTT.